Detailed here is one T cell receptor beta chain. The data are from a study of cytomegalovirus exposure and HLA in healthy donors. PCR employed 60 Vbeta and 13 Jbeta primers. Clones were read by immunoSEQ multiplex PCR, and TCRdb kept only the in-frame ones, dropping some. The data hold hundreds of thousands of clones, with around four fifths observed a single time. CDR3 size: 14 residues. Germline V gene data show CDR1 as SNHLY and CDR2 as FYNNEI. The V segment lost 9 bases and the J segment 6 bases; nucleotides outside the gene matches: 7. The sample consisted of PBMCs. This chain joins TRBV2 and TRBJ1-6; 8 bases match TRBD1. The TCR was taken from a woman in her sixties in good health and CMV-seropositive. The CDR3, as DNA: TGTGCCAGAAGGCTACAGGGGGTTAATTCACCCCTCCACTTT. Its translation: CARRLQGVNSPLHF.